The 22 T cell receptor beta chains below were found in one sample sequenced in a study of blood T cells in healthy people across ages. For the second PCR, which ran for about 7 to 12 cycles, a sample-barcoded 5' primer and a J-beta primer mix were used. MiXCR, applied by TCRdb to the 5' RACE reads, yields one record per CDR3 protein. There are about 1.5 million distinct CDR3 sequences in the sample; approximately 39% occur only once, and less than 5% lies in the top ten. The sample taken for sequencing was blood. These receptors all come from a woman aged 18-29 years in good health.

The V call is TRBV2, the J call TRBJ2-2, with D possibly TRBD2 on 6 matching bases. Trimming shortened V by 6 bases and J by 2 bases, and 10 bases separated the two germline ends. The CDR3 is 14 amino acids. CDR1 SNHLY and CDR2 FYNNEI come from the germline V gene. The CDR3 nucleotides are TGTGCCAGCAGGACCGGGGGAAACACCGGGGAGCTGTTTTTT. Translation gives CASRTGGNTGELFF.

The V and J genes are TRBV29-1 and TRBJ1-1; TRBD1 matches 8 bases. The V gene end was trimmed by 5 bases and the J gene end by 4 bases; junction bases not matched to a gene: 6. Germline V lookup: CDR1 SQVTM, CDR2 ANQGSEA. This CDR3 comprises 13 residues. CDR3 amino acids: CSVQGDRRTEAFF. The CDR3 DNA reads as TGCAGCGTTCAGGGGGACAGGCGCACTGAAGCTTTCTTT.

The chain joins TRBV20-1 to TRBJ2-3; D remains ambiguous. The CDR3 has 15 residues. V was pared by 6 bases and J by 0 bases, with 16 bases between. Germline lookup yields CDR1 DFQATT and CDR2 SNEGSKA (reference sequence). The CDR3 is CSADLHQTSTDTQYF. The DNA of the CDR3 is TGCAGTGCCGACTTACACCAAACTAGCACAGATACGCAGTATTTT.

The genes are TRBV14 and TRBJ2-3; D not certain. V was trimmed by 4 bases and J by 5 bases, leaving 13 bases between them. Germline loops: CDR1 SGHDN, CDR2 FVKESK. The CDR3 runs to 14 residues. CDR3 sequence reads: CASSPRGRRDTQYF. Written as DNA, the CDR3 is TGTGCCAGCAGCCCTCGCGGACGCAGAGATACGCAGTATTTT.

This clonotype appeared a single time. CDR3 nucleotides: TGTGCCAGCAGCCCCGAGTGGAGCTCTGGAAACACCATATATTTT. Amino acids: CASSPEWSSGNTIYF. The V and J genes are TRBV3-1 and TRBJ1-3; D is unclear. The CDR3 consists of 15 residues. With 4 bases removed from V and 0 bases from J, the gap between germline ends came to 10 bases. Germline values: CDR1 LGHDT, CDR2 YNNKEL (reference sequence).

The gene calls are TRBV7-2 and TRBJ1-1, with 9 bases matching TRBD1. The CDR3 has 14 amino acids. In germline, CDR1 is SGHTA, CDR2 FQGNSA. Trimming took 6 bases from V and 6 from J; bases not matched to a gene: 8. The CDR3 sequence is CASSSGDRAPEAFF. The CDR3 DNA sequence: TGTGCCAGCAGTTCCGGGGACAGGGCCCCTGAAGCTTTCTTT.

The chain recombines TRBV27 with TRBJ2-7; D is undetermined. Trimming left V 3 bases short and J 1 base short, with 7 bases between. This CDR3 has 13 residues. Germline-derived CDR1 and CDR2 are MNHEY and SMNVEV (reference sequence). CDR3 region: CASSLTWSYEQYF. In DNA, the CDR3 is TGTGCCAGCAGTTTGACCTGGTCCTACGAGCAGTACTTC.

This chain connects TRBV6-6 to TRBJ1-1, with TRBD1 as a possible D gene (6 bases). The germline V gene encodes CDR1 MNHNY and CDR2 SVGAGI (reference sequence). Deletions cut 2 bases from V and 8 bases from J, with 9 bases between. This CDR3 is 12 amino acids long. The CDR3 nucleotides are TGTGCCAGCAGTTACGGCGGGGGCGAAGCTTTCTTT. Amino acid sequence: CASSYGGGEAFF.

CDR3 in amino acids: CASSFVLGTYNEQFF. CDR3 DNA: TGTGCCAGCAGCTTCGTTCTAGGGACCTACAATGAGCAGTTCTTC. This rearrangement joins TRBV7-9 to TRBJ2-1; unclear D gene. Trimming stripped 3 bases from V and 2 bases from J, with 11 bases between. The germline CDR1 and CDR2 sequences are SEHNR and FQNEAQ (reference sequence). The CDR3 contains 15 residues. Variable domain in full (rest from reference TRBV7-9 and TRBJ2-1): DTGVSQNPRHKITKRGQNVTFRCDPISEHNRLYWYRQTLGQGPEFLTYFQNEAQLEKSRLLSDRFSAERPKGSFSTLEIQRTEQGDSAMYLCASSFVLGTYNEQFFGPGTRLTVL.

The table lists this clonotype with many counts. This chain links TRBV20-1 with TRBJ2-7, with no clear D. The CDR3 sequence is 12 residues long. V was trimmed by 1 base and J by 1 base, leaving 5 bases between them. Germline CDR1 and CDR2: DFQATT and SNEGSKA (reference sequence). The chain's CDR3 is CSARVSSYEQYF. CDR3 nucleotide sequence: TGCAGTGCTAGAGTATCGTCCTACGAGCAGTACTTC.

This clonotype was seen only a few times. The rearrangement joins TRBV6-2 or TRBV6-3 to TRBJ2-1; 14 nucleotides align to TRBD2. This CDR3 is 15 amino acids long. The ends lost 6 bases at V and 7 bases at J; junction bases unmatched: 5. Germline CDR1 reads MNHEY; CDR2 reads SVGEGT. CDR3 coding DNA: TGTGCCAGCAGATCCGGGACTAGCGGGAGTAATGAGCAGTTCTTC. Translated: CASRSGTSGSNEQFF.

The gene calls are TRBV7-2 and TRBJ1-2; D perhaps matches TRBD1 (6 bases). There are 16 residues in the CDR3. The V end lost 4 bases, the J end lost 2 bases, and 17 bases lay between the germline ends. Germline CDR1 SGHTA, CDR2 FQGNSA. CDR3 protein: CASSYPTTRGNYGYTF. The CDR3 nucleotides read TGTGCCAGCAGCTATCCGACCACAAGGGGGAACTATGGCTACACCTTC.

The chain couples TRBV18 to TRBJ1-1, with D unclear. Germline CDR1 KGHSH, CDR2 LQKENI. Trimming cost V 1 base and J 0 bases, with 9 bases left between them. CDR3 length: 15 residues. The CDR3 sequence is CASSPRYGMNTEAFF. The CDR3 nucleotides read TGTGCCAGCTCACCACGCTATGGTATGAACACTGAAGCTTTCTTT.

The CDR3 here is CASSDDRTAGNTIYF. For the CDR3, the DNA is TGTGCCAGCAGTGACGACAGGACTGCTGGAAACACCATATATTTT. The gene calls are TRBV25-1 and TRBJ1-3, with D possibly being TRBD1 (6 bases). Trimming removed 3 bases from V and 2 bases from J, with 11 bases in between. Germline V gives CDR1 MGHDK, CDR2 SYGVNS. The CDR3 totals 15 residues. Complete variable domain (other parts from reference TRBV25-1 and TRBJ1-3): EADIYQTPRYLVIGTGKKITLECSQTMGHDKMYWYQQDPGMELHLIHYSYGVNSTEKGDLSSESTVSRIRTEHFPLTLESARPSHTSQYLCASSDDRTAGNTIYFGEGSWLTVV.

The V and J genes are TRBV5-1 and TRBJ2-1, with TRBD1 matching over 11 bases. CDR1 is SGHRS, CDR2 YFSETQ, per germline. V lost 2 bases to trimming and J lost 4 bases; unmatched junction nucleotides: 8. This CDR3 is 17 amino acids long. The CDR3 DNA is TGCGCCAGCAGCTTCGGGACAGGGGGACTGGGATACAATGAGCAGTTCTTC. This codes for CASSFGTGGLGYNEQFF.

This chain joins TRBV28 and TRBJ2-3; perhaps TRBD1 as D (5 bases). This CDR3 has 13 residues. CDR1 and CDR2 (germline): MDHEN, SYDVKM. V was cut by 5 bases and J by 5 bases, with 11 bases left in between. DNA for the CDR3: TGTGCCAGCAGTCCCCCAAGGGGAGATACGCAGTATTTT. Amino acid sequence: CASSPPRGDTQYF.

The gene calls are TRBV3-1 and TRBJ2-1, with D uncertain. The J call may be faulty, since TRBJ2-7 better matches the DNA end. CDR3 length: 15 amino acids. Per the germline V gene, CDR1 is LGHDT and CDR2 is YNNKEL (reference sequence). The CDR3 loop reads CASSQGDWPSDEQYF. CDR3 nucleotide sequence: TGTGCCAGCAGCCAAGGTGACTGGCCGTCCGATGAGCAGTACTTC.

J is TRBJ2-1 and V is TRBV2; 11 positions match TRBD2. CDR1 SNHLY and CDR2 FYNNEI come from the germline V gene. The CDR3 has 14 residues. After removal of 5 bases from V and 8 bases from J, the junction contained 5 bases not matched to a gene. CDR3 sequence reads: CASSKASGRYEQFF. CDR3 DNA: TGTGCCAGCAGTAAGGCTAGCGGGAGGTATGAGCAGTTCTTC.

This clonotype was counted at least ten times. The chain uses TRBV29-1 and TRBJ2-3, with D unresolved. The V and J ends lost 7 bases and 6 bases respectively, with 11 bases between them. CDR3 length equals 11 residues. The germline gives CDR1 SQVTM, CDR2 ANQGSEA. DNA for the CDR3: TGCAGCGCCCAACCTAGTGATACGCAGTATTTT. Its protein product is CSAQPSDTQYF.

This rearrangement joins TRBV20-1 to TRBJ1-4, with a tentative D call TRBD1 (6 bases). The ends were cut back, 1 base at V and 4 bases at J, with 28 bases in the middle. The germline gives CDR1 DFQATT, CDR2 SNEGSKA (reference sequence). The CDR3 runs 20 residues. In DNA form, the CDR3 reads TGCAGTGCTAGAGTGAGGCTGGGGGGGCGACCACATGGATTTAATGAAAAACTGTTTTTT. Translated, it gives CSARVRLGGRPHGFNEKLFF.

This clonotype has just a few counts. The CDR3 nucleotides are TGTGCCAGCAGCGCCGGGACCCTTGGATACGAGCAGTACTTC. This codes for CASSAGTLGYEQYF. This chain uses TRBV14 with TRBJ2-4, with D possibly called TRBD1 or TRBD2 (5 bases each). The J call is uncertain, as TRBJ2-7 better fits the DNA end. CDR3 size: 14 residues. Germline V gene sequence: CDR1 SGHDN, CDR2 FVKESK.

The chain joins TRBV12-3 or TRBV12-4 to TRBJ1-1; D is uncertain. This CDR3 is built from 14 residues. The ends were cut back, 5 bases at V and 5 bases at J, with 15 bases in the middle. CDR3 residues: CASSPGRTGTEAFF. Written as DNA, the CDR3 is TGTGCCAGCAGTCCCGGCAGGACCGGGACTGAAGCTTTCTTT.